The entry below gives a single T cell receptor (beta chain) sequence along with its context. The data originate from a study of blood T cell repertoires in COVID-19. V dropped 4 bases and J dropped 5; count of bases not matched to a gene: 12. CDR3 length equals 16 residues. Germline assignment: CDR1 SGHKS and CDR2 YYEKEE (reference sequence). Data came from immunoSEQ multiplex PCR; TCRdb stores just in-frame clones and leaves some out. The sample yields about 410,000 clones, roughly 85% seen once. The TCR comes from a woman in her 30s with active or convalescent COVID-19. The specimen sequenced was peripheral blood. This chain links TRBV5-5 with TRBJ2-7; 10 positions agree with TRBD2. As DNA, the CDR3 is TGTGCCAGCAGCAACCCCGAGCGGGGGGGCCCCGACGAGCAGTACTTC. Translating it yields CASSNPERGGPDEQYF.